One and the same sample provided the 27 T cell receptor beta chains below, sequenced in a study of pediatric ulcerative colitis. TCRdb's table, derived via immunoSEQ multiplex PCR, lists solely in-frame clones and lacks some. The repertoire holds tens of thousands of clones, with 78% as singletons. The rectum was sampled with one to two pinch biopsies at colonoscopy. The sequencing sample was made of gut tissue. The receptors derive from a girl aged 10 to 17 with moderate ulcerative colitis.

This clone was observed a few times. The chain links TRBV28 to TRBJ1-5; 9 bases match TRBD1. Germline trimming cut 6 bases from V and 3 bases from J; bases unmatched to any gene: 9. This CDR3 has 16 amino acids. The V gene's germline CDR1 is MDHEN and CDR2 SYDVKM. The CDR3 bases are TGTGCCAGCAGCTTCGAGACAGGGGGGGCCAATCAGCCCCAGCATTTT. It translates to CASSFETGGANQPQHF.

CDR3 nucleotide sequence: TGTGCCAGCAGCCGACAGGGAAGGAACACTGAAGCTTTCTTT. Its translation is CASSRQGRNTEAFF. This chain connects TRBV7-8 to TRBJ1-1; 7 positions agree with TRBD1. After removal of 5 bases from V and 1 base from J, the junction contained 4 bases not matched to a gene. Germline assignment: CDR1 SGHVS and CDR2 FQNEAQ. The CDR3 sequence is 14 residues long.

V is TRBV29-1 and J is TRBJ2-3; maybe TRBD1 (5 bases). This CDR3 is built from 13 residues. Trimming removed 5 bases from V and 1 base from J, with 10 bases in between. Per the germline V gene, CDR1 is SQVTM and CDR2 is ANQGSEA. The CDR3 nucleotides are TGCAGCGTTTCAATAGGGGGCACAGATACGCAGTATTTT. Amino acid sequence: CSVSIGGTDTQYF.

The gene calls are TRBV5-1 and TRBJ1-4; 12 bases are shared with TRBD1. This CDR3 is built from 13 residues. The germline CDR1 and CDR2 sequences are SGHRS and YFSETQ. J was trimmed by 12 bases and V by 4 bases; bases with no gene match: 4. CDR3 amino acids: CASSGTGGRELFF. Written as DNA, the CDR3 is TGCGCCAGCAGCGGGACAGGGGGCAGGGAACTGTTTTTT.

This clone was seen more than once but under ten times. The genes are TRBV29-1 and TRBJ2-3; 8 nucleotides align to TRBD2. This CDR3 contains 17 residues. With V trimmed by 0 bases and J by 6 bases, 14 bases remained unmatched. The V gene's germline CDR1 is SQVTM and CDR2 ANQGSEA. The CDR3 bases are TGCAGCGTTGAAGAGGCAGGAGGGACTAGAATCGCGGATACGCAGTATTTT. It translates to CSVEEAGGTRIADTQYF.

The chain employs TRBV28 and TRBJ1-5, with no clear D. Between the trimmed V and J ends, which lost 1 base and 9 bases, there was a span of 13 bases. The germline gives CDR1 MDHEN, CDR2 SYDVKM. This CDR3 is built from 14 residues. CDR3 bases: TGTGCCAGCAGTTTATACCGGGTGGCGACGCCCCAGCATTTT. Residues: CASSLYRVATPQHF. Variable domain in full (rest from reference TRBV28 and TRBJ1-5): DVKVTQSSRYLVKRTGEKVFLECVQDMDHENMFWYRQDPGLGLRLIYFSYDVKMKEKGDIPEGYSVSREKKERFSLILESASTNQTSMYLCASSLYRVATPQHFGDGTRLSIL.

This clone was seen more than once but under ten times. This sequence joins TRBV4-1 and TRBJ1-6; no clear D. The CDR3 runs 16 residues. Germline V gives CDR1 MGHRA, CDR2 YSYEKL. Trimming shortened V by 0 bases and J by 13 bases, and 19 bases separated the two germline ends. The CDR3 reads CASSQDLRTETHPLHF. CDR3 coding DNA: TGCGCCAGCAGCCAAGATTTAAGGACGGAGACCCATCCCCTCCACTTT.

The V and J genes are TRBV27 and TRBJ2-5; no clear D. The germline V and J ends were trimmed by 8 bases and 0 bases, with 10 bases remaining between them. The CDR3 extends over 13 amino acids. CDR1 is MNHEY, CDR2 SMNVEV, per germline (reference sequence). The CDR3 is CASQDGNQETQYF. Written as DNA, the CDR3 is TGTGCCAGCCAGGACGGAAACCAAGAGACCCAGTACTTC.

The chain links TRBV6-1 to TRBJ1-2; D gene unclear. Deletions cut 1 base from V and 0 bases from J, with 9 bases between. The CDR3 consists of 15 residues. Germline V gene sequence: CDR1 MNHNS, CDR2 SASEGT. Here the CDR3 DNA reads TGTGCCAGCAGTGAAGTCGGGGAAGCTAACTATGGCTACACCTTC. Its protein product is CASSEVGEANYGYTF.

This rearrangement joins TRBV2 to TRBJ2-1; D remains ambiguous. The length of the CDR3 is 12 residues. Germline assignment: CDR1 SNHLY and CDR2 FYNNEI. V shed 6 bases and J shed 8 bases, with 11 bases lying between them. The CDR3 DNA reads TGTGCCAGCAGAGTCGACGGATATGAGCAGTTCTTC. Translation gives CASRVDGYEQFF. Full variable domain (remainder filled in from reference TRBV2 and TRBJ2-1): EPEVTQTPSHQVTQMGQEVILRCVPISNHLYFYWYRQILGQKVEFLVSFYNNEISEKSEIFDDQFSVERPDGSNFTLKIRSTKLEDSAMYFCASRVDGYEQFFGPGTRLTVL.

This rearrangement joins TRBV5-6 to TRBJ2-6; 8 bases line up with TRBD1. Germline V gene data show CDR1 as SGHDT and CDR2 as YYEEEE. With 1 base clipped from V and 4 bases from J, the junction kept 7 bases outside the gene matches. This CDR3 is 17 amino acids long. The CDR3 loop reads CASSLLGQGLGANVLTF. The CDR3, as DNA: TGTGCCAGCAGCTTGCTCGGACAGGGCCTCGGGGCCAACGTCCTGACTTTC.

The chain employs TRBV18 and TRBJ2-1, with 7 bases lining up with TRBD2. CDR3 length: 15 residues. J was trimmed by 10 bases and V by 3 bases; bases with no gene match: 12. CDR1 is KGHSH and CDR2 is LQKENI in the germline V gene. The CDR3 bases are TGTGCCAGCTCACCCGAGGGACTACCAATGTTGGAGCAGTTCTTC. It encodes CASSPEGLPMLEQFF.

This clone was counted between two and nine times. The chain links TRBV29-1 to TRBJ2-6; TRBD2 might be the D (5 bases). This CDR3 contains 14 residues. Per germline, CDR1 SQVTM and CDR2 ANQGSEA. V dropped 3 bases and J dropped 0 bases, with 6 bases sitting between them. CDR3 region: CSVEGSSGANVLTF. The CDR3 coding sequence is TGCAGCGTTGAGGGGAGCTCTGGGGCCAACGTCCTGACTTTC.

The V call is TRBV2, the J call TRBJ1-1; tentative D call: TRBD1 (5 bases). The germline V gene encodes CDR1 SNHLY and CDR2 FYNNEI. The length of the CDR3 is 12 residues. Trimming took off 8 bases at V and 5 bases at J, with 12 bases between the two ends. The CDR3 loop is CASAHEGTEAFF. CDR3 sequence (DNA): TGTGCCAGCGCTCACGAGGGGACTGAAGCTTTCTTT.

J is TRBJ2-2 and V is TRBV5-1; 7 positions agree with TRBD2. Germline loops: CDR1 SGHRS, CDR2 YFSETQ. Trimming removed 5 bases from V and 2 bases from J; junction bases left unmatched: 6. The length of the CDR3 is 15 residues. The CDR3 loop reads CASRGGDFNTGELFF. CDR3 nucleotide sequence: TGCGCCAGCAGGGGAGGGGATTTTAACACCGGGGAGCTGTTTTTT.

The rearrangement uses TRBV25-1 and TRBJ1-4; D not resolved. Per germline, CDR1 MGHDK and CDR2 SYGVNS. V was trimmed by 3 bases and J by 4 bases, leaving 6 bases between them. The CDR3 contains 13 residues. This chain's CDR3 is CASSDGFNEKLFF. CDR3 nucleotides: TGTGCCAGCAGTGACGGGTTTAATGAAAAACTGTTTTTT.

This clone appeared once. V gene TRBV19 combines with J gene TRBJ2-4, with D perhaps matching TRBD1 or TRBD2 (5 bases each). The CDR3 loop spans 17 amino acids. The V gene lost 3 bases and the J gene lost 6 bases, with 21 bases spanning the gap. Germline CDR1 LNHDA, CDR2 SQIVND (reference sequence). CDR3 loop: CASSMGRDPQGGNIQYF. CDR3 in DNA: TGTGCCAGTAGTATGGGTAGGGACCCTCAGGGTGGAAACATTCAGTACTTC.

This clone turned up a few times. This chain links TRBV6-1 with TRBJ2-3; D call uncertain. Germline V gives CDR1 MNHNS, CDR2 SASEGT. V was cut by 4 bases and J by 6 bases, with 8 bases left in between. The CDR3 has 12 residues. The CDR3 DNA reads TGTGCCAGCAGTGCGAGTTTGGATACGCAGTATTTT. The encoded protein is CASSASLDTQYF.

The chain couples TRBV5-1 to TRBJ1-2, with 10 bases that match TRBD1. The CDR3 contains 16 residues. Germline loops: CDR1 SGHRS, CDR2 YFSETQ. Germline trimming cut 3 bases from V and 4 bases from J; bases unmatched to any gene: 9. The CDR3 nucleotides read TGCGCCAGCAGCTCCCAGGGACAGGGGTCTCGCTATGGCTACACCTTC. Translating it yields CASSSQGQGSRYGYTF.

The rearrangement joins TRBV6-5 to TRBJ2-1; D could derive from TRBD1 or TRBD2 (5 bases each). The CDR3 runs to 13 residues. From germline, CDR1 is MNHEY and CDR2 SVGAGI. V was cut by 5 bases and J by 6 bases, with 11 bases left in between. The CDR3 spells CASSPVGVNEQFF. As DNA, the CDR3 is TGTGCCAGCAGTCCCGTGGGGGTCAATGAGCAGTTCTTC.

The chain carries TRBV7-9 and TRBJ2-1; the D is unclear. V gave up 1 base and J gave up 4 bases, with 8 bases separating them. CDR1 SEHNR and CDR2 FQNEAQ come from the germline V gene (reference sequence). This CDR3 has 14 residues. Here the CDR3 DNA reads TGTGCCAGCAGCTTAGGTGGGCAGTACAATGAGCAGTTCTTC. It specifies CASSLGGQYNEQFF.

On this clone: One junction end does not reproduce the germline sequence, and a read error may be involved. The chain recombines TRBV5-4 with TRBJ1-1; no reliable D call. The length of the CDR3 is 15 residues. The germline CDR1 and CDR2 sequences are SGHNT and YYREEE (reference sequence). Here the CDR3 DNA reads TGCGCCAGCAGCCAAGTGTTCGGGGAGGTGGCTGAAGCTTTCTTT. Amino acids: CASSQVFGEVAEAFF.

This chain connects TRBV5-1 to TRBJ1-1; 8 nucleotides line up with TRBD1. This CDR3 comprises 14 residues. The ends lost 8 bases at V and 2 bases at J; junction bases unmatched: 8. Per germline, CDR1 SGHRS and CDR2 YFSETQ. This CDR3 is CASQWDRFNTEAFF. The CDR3 DNA is TGCGCCAGTCAATGGGACAGGTTTAACACTGAAGCTTTCTTT.

The V gene is TRBV19, the J gene TRBJ2-7; D could derive from TRBD1 or TRBD2 (5 bases each). The CDR3 consists of 16 residues. V was trimmed by 2 bases and J by 0 bases, leaving 14 bases between them. Germline V gene data show CDR1 as LNHDA and CDR2 as SQIVND (reference sequence). CDR3 coding DNA: TGTGCCAGTAGTATATCCCCAGCAGGGACCTCCTACGAGCAGTACTTC. Translating it yields CASSISPAGTSYEQYF. Full variable domain (remainder filled in from reference TRBV19 and TRBJ2-7): DGGITQSPKYLFRKEGQNVTLSCEQNLNHDAMYWYRQDPGQGLRLIYYSQIVNDFQKGDIAEGYSVSREKKESFPLTVTSAQKNPTAFYLCASSISPAGTSYEQYFGPGTRLTVT.

This sequence joins TRBV5-1 and TRBJ2-7, with D possibly being TRBD1 (6 bases). Per the germline V gene, CDR1 is SGHRS and CDR2 is YFSETQ. Trimming left V 0 bases short and J 0 bases short, with 19 bases between. The CDR3 has 18 residues. The CDR3: CASSLGWTDENLSYEQYF. In nucleotides, the CDR3 is TGCGCCAGCAGCTTGGGGTGGACAGACGAAAACCTCTCCTACGAGCAGTACTTC.

This clone was observed a handful of times. The chain uses TRBV2 and TRBJ1-3; D remains ambiguous. This CDR3 spans 13 amino acids. V was shortened by 5 bases and J by 0 bases, with 5 bases between the two germline ends. CDR1 and CDR2 from the germline V gene are SNHLY and FYNNEI. Here the CDR3 DNA reads TGTGCCAGCAGTCGGCTCTCTGGAAACACCATATATTTT. It codes for CASSRLSGNTIYF.

This clone appeared a few times. The chain is built from TRBV12-5 and TRBJ1-5, with no clear D. The CDR3 totals 13 residues. Trimming removed 1 base from V and 6 bases from J, with 7 bases in between. Germline V lookup: CDR1 LGHNT, CDR2 FRNRAP. CDR3 bases: TGTGCTAGTGGTTTGGGGGTCGGTCAGCCCCAGCATTTT. It yields the protein CASGLGVGQPQHF.